These 14 T cell receptor beta chains share one sample of origin, sequenced in a study of regulatory T cells in long-lasting Graves disease. TCR beta libraries were built with iRepertoire HTBI primers and Arm-PCR of CDR3 regions. TCRdb independently ran MiXCR on the multiplex PCR reads; one entry per CDR3 protein. The sample carries hundreds of thousands of distinct CDR3 sequences, approximately 15% recorded once. Time point noted: newly diagnosed GD, antithyroid drugs for less than 3 months. Making the TCR library involved RNA that had been extracted from PBMCs. These data also featured in a second study, about T cells in Graves' hyperthyroidism and ophthalmopathy.

The sequencing here drew on peripheral blood mononuclear cells (PBMCs), taken at new diagnosis, from a patient treated with antithyroid drugs. The receptors shown here come from a man aged 40-49 years with Graves disease.

J is TRBJ2-5 and V is TRBV7-3, with D perhaps TRBD1 (5 bases). The CDR3 covers 15 residues. Germline V gene sequence: CDR1 SGHTA, CDR2 FQGTGA. V lost 1 base and J 1 base, leaving 10 bases between the germline ends. CDR3 nucleotide sequence: TGTGCCAGCAGCTTAAGCGACAGCTTCCAAGAGACCCAGTACTTC. Amino acids: CASSLSDSFQETQYF. Full variable domain (outside the CDR3, taken from reference TRBV7-3 and TRBJ2-5): GAGVSQTPSNKVTEKGKYVELRCDPISGHTALYWYRQSLGQGPEFLIYFQGTGAADDSGLPNDRFFAVRPEGSVSTLKIQRTERGDSAVYLCASSLSDSFQETQYFGPGTRLLVL.

The CDR3 DNA reads TGTGCCAGCAGCACTACAGGGTTCGCCAAAAACATTCAGTACTTC. Residues: CASSTTGFAKNIQYF. This sequence joins TRBV7-9 and TRBJ2-4, with D possibly being TRBD1 (6 bases). The CDR3 consists of 15 residues. Trimming left V 5 bases short and J 1 base short, with 12 bases between. Germline V CDR1 and CDR2: SEHNR, FQNEAQ (reference sequence).

The chain is built from TRBV28 and TRBJ2-7; 7 bases match TRBD1. Per germline, CDR1 MDHEN and CDR2 SYDVKM. This CDR3 is 14 amino acids long. V gave up 5 bases and J gave up 4 bases; unmatched junction bases: 8. The CDR3 DNA follows: TGTGCCAGCAGTGGATCAGGGGGTAGGTACGAGCAGTACTTC. Protein product: CASSGSGGRYEQYF. Complete variable domain (other parts from reference TRBV28 and TRBJ2-7): DVKVTQSSRYLVKRTGEKVFLECVQDMDHENMFWYRQDPGLGLRLIYFSYDVKMKEKGDIPEGYSVSREKKERFSLILESASTNQTSMYLCASSGSGGRYEQYFGPGTRLTVT.

The chain joins TRBV20-1 to TRBJ1-5; D is unresolved. This CDR3 is 14 amino acids long. The V end was cut by 0 bases, the J end by 5 bases, with 11 bases between. CDR1 and CDR2 from the germline V gene are DFQATT and SNEGSKA (reference sequence). CDR3 bases: TGCAGTGCTAGAGATCCCCGGAGGGATCAGCCCCAGCATTTT. Translation gives CSARDPRRDQPQHF.

V usage is TRBV2 and J usage is TRBJ2-1; D remains ambiguous. This CDR3 has 11 residues. V lost 4 bases and J 9 bases, leaving 7 bases between the germline ends. Germline V gives CDR1 SNHLY, CDR2 FYNNEI. CDR3 loop: CASSGTGEQFF. DNA of the CDR3: TGTGCCAGCAGTGGAACGGGTGAGCAGTTCTTC.

The rearrangement uses TRBV7-2 and TRBJ1-4; no clear D gene. In germline, CDR1 is SGHTA, CDR2 FQGNSA. Trimming left V 0 bases short and J 6 bases short, with 5 bases between. The CDR3 contains 13 residues. CDR3 sequence: CASSLARYEKLFF. The CDR3 coding sequence is TGTGCCAGCAGCTTAGCGCGTTATGAAAAACTGTTTTTT.

This clonotype was detected ten times or more. V is TRBV28 and J is TRBJ2-4; the match to TRBD1 covers 7 bases. CDR1 is MDHEN and CDR2 is SYDVKM in the germline V gene. Losses at the gene ends were 6 bases for V and 7 bases for J; bases not matched to a gene: 12. The CDR3 is made up of 15 amino acids. The CDR3 sequence: CASSNIHPTGNIQYF. CDR3 sequence (DNA): TGTGCCAGCAGCAACATTCATCCGACAGGGAACATTCAGTACTTC.

This clonotype appeared many times. The chain is built from TRBV2 and TRBJ2-3; TRBD1 aligns across 7 bases. Per the germline V gene, CDR1 is SNHLY and CDR2 is FYNNEI. CDR3 length: 13 residues. J was trimmed by 6 bases and V by 11 bases; bases with no gene match: 11. As DNA, the CDR3 is TGTGCCGGAGAACAGGGGCCATGGGATACGCAGTATTTT. As protein: CAGEQGPWDTQYF.

This clonotype occurred many times. The chain links TRBV20-1 to TRBJ1-4; TRBD1 might be the D (5 bases). V shed 6 bases and J shed 8 bases, with 19 bases lying between them. The CDR3 loop spans 14 amino acids. The germline V gene encodes CDR1 DFQATT and CDR2 SNEGSKA (reference sequence). CDR3 residues: CSAPRTRSGEKLFF. In DNA form, the CDR3 reads TGCAGTGCACCACGGACAAGGAGCGGCGAAAAACTGTTTTTT.

In this sample, this clonotype turned up many times. The chain employs TRBV7-9 and TRBJ2-5, with a weak D call TRBD1 (5 bases). V was trimmed by 3 bases and J by 1 base, leaving 15 bases between them. This CDR3 is 16 amino acids long. Germline assignment: CDR1 SEHNR and CDR2 FQNEAQ (reference sequence). CDR3 DNA: TGTGCCAGCAGCTTCGGCAGGGTGGTCCTCCAAGAGACCCAGTACTTC. Translation: CASSFGRVVLQETQYF.

The J gene is TRBJ2-4, the V gene TRBV20-1; 9 bases match TRBD1. This CDR3 region has 14 residues. V lost 5 bases, J lost 0 bases, and 2 bases stayed unmatched. Germline assignment: CDR1 DFQATT and CDR2 SNEGSKA (reference sequence). The CDR3 DNA follows: TGCAGTGCTCTGGACAGGGGAGCCAAAAACATTCAGTACTTC. It specifies CSALDRGAKNIQYF.

The rearrangement uses TRBV29-1 and TRBJ1-4; D ambiguous. The V gene's germline CDR1 is SQVTM and CDR2 ANQGSEA. CDR3 length: 11 amino acids. V was shortened by 7 bases and J by 8 bases, with 11 bases between the two germline ends. As DNA, the CDR3 is TGCAGCGGCGGGATATGGGAAAAACTGTTTTTT. Its translation is CSGGIWEKLFF.

The table lists this clonotype with many counts. The gene calls are TRBV9 and TRBJ2-3; 8 nucleotides agree with TRBD2. Trimming took 5 bases from V and 8 from J; bases not matched to a gene: 10. Germline V CDR1 and CDR2: SGDLS, YYNGEE. The CDR3 length is 14 residues. CDR3 in amino acids: CASRAESGGGTQYF. CDR3 DNA sequence: TGTGCCAGCAGGGCAGAGTCGGGGGGGGGTACGCAGTATTTT. Using reference TRBV9 and TRBJ2-3 for the parts outside the CDR3, the full variable domain is DSGVTQTPKHLITATGQRVTLRCSPRSGDLSVYWYQQSLDQGLQFLIQYYNGEERAKGNILERFSAQQFPDLHSELNLSSLELGDSALYFCASRAESGGGTQYFGPGTRLTVL.

The CDR3 is CASSSRQGAQVGEQYF. The CDR3 DNA reads as TGCGCCAGCAGCAGCAGACAGGGGGCGCAGGTAGGGGAGCAGTACTTC. The chain employs TRBV5-1 and TRBJ2-7; 10 positions agree with TRBD1. The CDR3 runs to 16 residues. V was clipped by 4 bases and J by 7 bases; unmatched bases: 14. Germline V gives CDR1 SGHRS, CDR2 YFSETQ. The full variable domain, rest sourced from reference TRBV5-1 and TRBJ2-7, is KAGVTQTPRYLIKTRGQQVTLSCSPISGHRSVSWYQQTPGQGLQFLFEYFSETQRNKGNFPGRFSGRQFSNSRSEMNVSTLELGDSALYLCASSSRQGAQVGEQYFGPGTRLTVT.